This T cell receptor (beta chain) was captured in a study of blood T cell repertoires in COVID-19 (TCRdb year 2020). Regarding the research as a whole: Samples covering the acute and convalescent phases of COVID-19 were provided by collaborators in the United States, Italy and Spain. The material from the prospective study consisted of cDNA or gDNA derived from T cells, B-cell-depleted T cells, or PBMCs. The dataset comprised deeply sampled blood TCRbeta repertoires from subjects exposed to, actively infected with, or recovered from COVID-19. A freely available public database, intended as a resource for researchers studying the immune response to SARS-CoV-2, is where the repertoires were released. Samples came from the ongoing ImmuneRACE study (first 160 participants) plus 1,254 subjects from 6 global collaborators. The sample metadata nearly always contained a de-identified subject ID, COVID-19 status, age in years and sex. Where available, HLA class I and class II types were taken from metadata supplied by the sample provider and were not determined by assay-based typing. Summary of the overall study and its limitations: The amount of clinical and demographic metadata varied by source and participant and was provided uncurated.

Participants in the prospective study were enrolled through a virtual design, were aged about 18 to 100 years, and lived in roughly 24 United States geographic areas. Cohort assignment in the prospective study relied on participant-reported clinical history from a screening survey and a study questionnaire. A participant counted as exposed if, within 2 weeks of entering the study, that participant had been in contact with someone who had a PCR-confirmed or clinician-diagnosed COVID-19 case. Mobile phlebotomists in the prospective study collected whole blood, serum and a nasopharyngeal or oropharyngeal swab from every participant. Participants in the prospective study had the option to provide additional blood draws and questionnaires over an approximately 2-month period. Blood samples from the prospective study were shipped frozen or at room temperature prior to DNA extraction. TCRbeta CDR3 regions were amplified from genomic DNA by means of the immunoSEQ Assay, a bias-controlled multiplex PCR. As for how the authors treated the data: The number of nucleated cells in each sample was estimated by amplification of reference gene primers within the assay. To quantify the absolute abundance of each unique TCRbeta CDR3 rearrangement, sequence reads were collapsed and filtered. Productive Simpson clonality was computed per sample as the square root of Simpson's diversity index over productive rearrangements. TCRdb stores this immuneACCESS table with in-frame sequences only. Part of the clones is absent; in the studies checked, under half of the shortfall reflects unresolved V genes, and no reason is known for the rest. Clone size and the V and J calls come from that table; the DNA yielded D and trimming. The sample includes about 430,000 clones, with roughly 88% observed a single time. The ten most abundant clones make up 1.2% to 1.5% of the sample.

A note on this clone: It has no known antigen specificity. No much larger clone exists at a distance of one base, and base qualities are not known.

CDR1 and CDR2 are drawn from the germline V gene: MDHEN, SYDVKM. Its CDR3 holds 16 amino acids, cysteine through phenylalanine. The sequence is cut down to CDR3 DNA, 48 bases in frame from base 1. V lost 6 bases and J lost 1 base, and the count of bases not matched to a germline gene is 9. The sequencing input was PBMCs or T cells enriched from blood (not recorded which). Here the chain combines TRBV28 and TRBJ1-1; TRBD1 agrees with 9 junctional bases. The sequence was collected from a woman aged 18-30 years who had been exposed to COVID-19. In nucleotide form, the sequence is TGTGCCAGCAGCCAACCGCCGGGACAGGGGAACACTGAAGCTTTCTTT. Translated, it reads CASSQPPGQGNTEAFF.